A selection of T cell receptor beta chains follows, all from one sample in a study of blood T cells in healthy people across ages. TCRdb re-analysed the 5' RACE reads in MiXCR, keeping a single row per CDR3 protein. Among approximately 800,000 distinct CDR3 sequences, about 61% were seen once, and the ten largest hold around 25%. Sequences were obtained from blood. Source of these receptors: a man aged 35 to 55 in good health. CDR3s include the opening cysteine and the closing phenylalanine or tryptophan. The D gene is left open where the match is weak. Clone size is given for some rows only: seen once, a few or many times, or a class if the clone is expanded.

D,J,V,size,DNA,CDR3
NA,TRBJ1-2,TRBV20-1,NA,TGCAGTGCTATCATACAGGGTGGCTATGGCTACACCTTC,CSAIIQGGYGYTF
NA,TRBJ2-1,TRBV11-1,NA,TGTGCCACCGAGGCGGGATACTCCTACAATGAGCAGTTCTTC,CATEAGYSYNEQFF
NA,TRBJ1-4,TRBV2,NA,TGTGCCAGCATTGCGCAACCTAATGAAAAACTGTTTTTT,CASIAQPNEKLFF
NA,TRBJ1-1,TRBV2,few,TGTGCCAGCAGTTCACGGATGCCTCCGGAAGCTTTCTTT,CASSSRMPPEAFF
TRBD1,TRBJ1-5,TRBV20-1,few,TGCAGTGCTTACGGACAGGGGGATTCTCAGCCCCAGCATTTT,CSAYGQGDSQPQHF
NA,TRBJ2-1,TRBV25-1,NA,TGTGCCAGCAGTGAACCCTCATGGGGAATAAATGAGCAGTTCTTC,CASSEPSWGINEQFF
NA,TRBJ2-6,TRBV29-1,NA,TGCAGCGTTGAAGATAGGAGGGGCGCATCTGGGGCCAACGTCCTGACTTTC,CSVEDRRGASGANVLTF
TRBD1,TRBJ2-6,TRBV28,many,TGTGCCAGCAGTCCTGGACAGGGGGCTGCTCTGGGGTCCAACGTCCTGACTTTC,CASSPGQGAALGSNVLTF
TRBD2,TRBJ2-1,TRBV7-9,NA,TGTGCCAGCAGCAGACCGGGACTAGAAAGGAATGAGCAGTTCTTC,CASSRPGLERNEQFF
NA,TRBJ2-1,TRBV10-3,few,TGTGCCATCAGAGAAACTAGTTCTGAGCAGTTCTTC,CAIRETSSEQFF
TRBD2,TRBJ2-3,TRBV20-1,few,TGCAGGGCAAGCGGGGATCAAATAAAAAACACAGATACGCAGTATTTT,CRASGDQIKNTDTQYF
TRBD1,TRBJ1-5,TRBV7-9,few,TGTGCCAGCAGCTTAGCGACAGGGAGCAATCAGCCCCAGCATTTT,CASSLATGSNQPQHF
NA,TRBJ2-1,TRBV3-1,NA,TGTGCCAGCAGCCAAAACGGGCCAGAGCAGTTCTTC,CASSQNGPEQFF
NA,TRBJ2-7,TRBV7-2,NA,TGTGCCAGCAGCTTAGGCAGGGATACACCATCACAATTCTCCTACGAGCAGTACTTC,CASSLGRDTPSQFSYEQYF
NA,TRBJ1-2,TRBV7-9,NA,TGTGCCAGCAGCCCACAGACGTCCTATGGCTACACCTTC,CASSPQTSYGYTF
NA,TRBJ2-7,TRBV5-1,NA,TGCGCCAGCAGCTTGATAGGGGACAACTCCTACGAGCAGTACTTC,CASSLIGDNSYEQYF
NA,TRBJ2-1,TRBV29-1,NA,TGCAGCGTGGGAGCGGACAATGAGCAGTTCTTC,CSVGADNEQFF
TRBD2,TRBJ2-1,TRBV4-2,few,TGTGCCAGCAGCCCATCCGGGACTAGCGGGTACAATGAGCAGTTCTTC,CASSPSGTSGYNEQFF
NA,TRBJ1-2,TRBV7-2,few,TGTGCCAGCAGCCCGTACAGGGAGGTGGATGGCTACACCTTC,CASSPYREVDGYTF
TRBD2,TRBJ2-5,TRBV7-2,NA,TGTGCCAGCAGCTTCCAGACTAGCGGGAGGGCCGATGGGCAGTACTTC,CASSFQTSGRADGQYF
NA,TRBJ2-3,TRBV12-3/TRBV12-4,NA,TGTGCCAGCAGTTTACAGCAGGGGCCTAGCACAGATACGCAGTATTTT,CASSLQQGPSTDTQYF
TRBD1,TRBJ2-6,TRBV29-1,NA,TGCAGCGTTGAAGTATCCGGGACAGCGGAGTCTGGGGCCAACGTCCTGACTTTC,CSVEVSGTAESGANVLTF
NA,TRBJ2-5,TRBV28,NA,TGTGCCAGCAGTTCGACCATGACCCAGTACTTC,CASSSTMTQYF
NA,TRBJ2-3,TRBV5-5,NA,TGTGCCAGCAGCGAAGGGGACCGACCTAGCACAGATACGCAGTATTTT,CASSEGDRPSTDTQYF
NA,TRBJ2-1,TRBV28,NA,TGTGCCAGCAGCTTATATTTTACGGCAAGCTCCTACAATGAGCAGTTCTTC,CASSLYFTASSYNEQFF
TRBD1,TRBJ2-3,TRBV20-1,NA,TGCAGTGCTAGAGGGCCAGGGGGAAAGGTACAGGCGGCAGATACGCAGTATTTT,CSARGPGGKVQAADTQYF
TRBD1,TRBJ1-1,TRBV28,NA,TGTGCCAGCACCCGCGCCGGGACAGGGGGTTACACTGAAGCTTTCTTT,CASTRAGTGGYTEAFF
NA,TRBJ2-4,TRBV7-9,NA,TGTGCCAGCAGCTCGGTCAGGGACGGCAAAAACATTCAGTACTTC,CASSSVRDGKNIQYF
NA,TRBJ2-2,TRBV7-2,NA,TGTGCCAGCAGCTTAGGCGCGAACACCGGGGAGCTGTTTTTT,CASSLGANTGELFF
NA,TRBJ2-5,TRBV9,NA,TGTGCCAGCAGCGTACAACAGGGAAGGGAGACCCGGTACTTC,CASSVQQGRETRYF
TRBD2,TRBJ2-3,TRBV6-6,few,TGTGCCAGCAGTGCGGGGGTTTTGTCAGATACGCAGTATTTT,CASSAGVLSDTQYF
NA,TRBJ2-3,TRBV12-3/TRBV12-4,NA,TGTGCCAGCACTAGAGGGTTGGGAGATACGCAGTATTTT,CASTRGLGDTQYF
NA,TRBJ2-2,TRBV20-1,NA,TGCAGTGCTAGAGATATGACAATGAACACCGGGGAGCTGTTTTTT,CSARDMTMNTGELFF
NA,TRBJ2-5,TRBV6-1,once,TGTGCCAGCAGTGAACGAGGGAGGGGGCAAGAGACCCAGTACTTC,CASSERGRGQETQYF
NA,TRBJ2-2,TRBV7-2,few,TGTGCCAGCAGCCATCTGTCTAGGGATAACACCGGGGAGCTGTTTTTT,CASSHLSRDNTGELFF
TRBD1,TRBJ2-4,TRBV28,NA,TGTGCCAGCAGTCACGGACAGGGAATAGCCAAAAACATTCAGTACTTC,CASSHGQGIAKNIQYF
TRBD2,TRBJ2-7,TRBV6-5,NA,TGTGCCAGCAGTTACGGGACTAATGAGCAGTACTTC,CASSYGTNEQYF
NA,TRBJ2-1,TRBV4-1,NA,TGCGCCAGCGCCGACAGATACAATGAGCAGTTCTTC,CASADRYNEQFF
TRBD2,TRBJ2-1,TRBV7-9,few,TGTGCCAGCAGCTCGCCGGGAGGGCCTAATGAGCAGTTCTTC,CASSSPGGPNEQFF
NA,TRBJ1-1,TRBV12-3/TRBV12-4,NA,TGTGCCAGCAGTTTAGTCGGGGGCTTGGACACTGAAGCTTTCTTT,CASSLVGGLDTEAFF
NA,TRBJ2-7,TRBV5-5,NA,TGTGCCAGTACGGACACGGTCAATTACGAGCAGTACTTC,CASTDTVNYEQYF
TRBD1,TRBJ2-3,TRBV9,NA,TGTGCCAGCAGCGGCGGACAGGGGGGGTTCCCAGATACGCAGTATTTT,CASSGGQGGFPDTQYF
TRBD2,TRBJ2-5,TRBV12-3/TRBV12-4,NA,TGTGCCAGCAGTCCCGGGACTACCCAGGTTGAAGAGACCCAGTACTTC,CASSPGTTQVEETQYF
NA,TRBJ2-4,TRBV20-1,NA,TGCAGTGCTAGAGATCGGAGAGGACCCAACATTCAGTACTTC,CSARDRRGPNIQYF
NA,TRBJ2-1,TRBV6-5,few,TGTGCCAGCAGTTTAGGAAACGATGAGCAGTTCTTC,CASSLGNDEQFF
TRBD2,TRBJ2-5,TRBV7-2,many,TGTGCCAGCAGCGGGCGGACTAGCGGGAGAGGAGAGACCCAGTACTTC,CASSGRTSGRGETQYF
NA,TRBJ1-5,TRBV15,NA,TGTGCCACCAGCAGAGATCAATCAGGGGCAGGTCAGCCCCAGCATTTT,CATSRDQSGAGQPQHF
NA,TRBJ2-1,TRBV20-1,NA,TGCAGTGCTAGAGCACCCCAGGGCCCCCGGCAGTTCTTC,CSARAPQGPRQFF
NA,TRBJ2-5,TRBV29-1,few,TGCAGCGTATTCCCCAGGGCCGCGGAGACCCAGTACTTC,CSVFPRAAETQYF
TRBD1,TRBJ2-3,TRBV9,NA,TGTGCCAGCAGCGCGGCAGGGGGCCTTAGCACAGATACGCAGTATTTT,CASSAAGGLSTDTQYF
NA,TRBJ2-1,TRBV27,few,TGTGCCAGCAGTAACTACCTGGGCTCCTACAATGAGCAGTTCTTC,CASSNYLGSYNEQFF
TRBD2,TRBJ2-3,TRBV12-5,NA,TGTGCTAGTCTTGCCTCTAGCGGTAGCACAGATACGCAGTATTTT,CASLASSGSTDTQYF
NA,TRBJ1-6,TRBV6-4,NA,TGTGCCAGCAGTGAGAAGGGTAATTCACCCCTCCACTTT,CASSEKGNSPLHF